The T cell receptor (beta chain) under discussion was sequenced for a study of response to subunit inactivated influenza vaccine. TCRdb processed the RT-PCR reads anew with MiXCR; each CDR3 protein has one entry. Of 400,000 to 650,000 distinct CDR3 sequences detected, around 7.7% appear once; the ten largest clones hold approximately 14%. V lost 6 bases and J 4 bases, leaving 14 bases between the germline ends. This CDR3 has 14 amino acids. Germline assignment: CDR1 SGDLS and CDR2 YYNGEE. The gene calls are TRBV9 and TRBJ1-3; maybe TRBD1 (5 bases). The input for sequencing was PBMCs from blood, taken approximately 25 months after vaccination. The sequence derives from a man aged 45 to 70 who received an inactivated influenza vaccine. CDR3 loop: CASKGPTGGNTIYF. For the CDR3, the DNA is TGTGCCAGCAAGGGACCGACGGGCGGAAACACCATATATTTT.